Below are 29 T cell receptor beta chains sequenced from a single sample in a study of T cells after yellow fever vaccination. TCRdb reprocessed the 5' RACE reads via MiXCR and lists one record per CDR3 protein. The sample contains about 120,000 distinct CDR3 sequences, under 9% of which appear only once. Material: CD8+ T cells sorted from PBMCs, obtained on the day of the yellow fever booster vaccination. The source is a man between 18 and 35 years old who received the YFV17D yellow fever vaccine.

The table lists this clonotype with a few counts. V gene TRBV10-3 combines with J gene TRBJ2-2, with D hard to call. The CDR3 has 15 residues. The germline V gene encodes CDR1 ENHRY and CDR2 SYGVKD. V lost 3 bases and J 5 bases, leaving 13 bases between the germline ends. The CDR3 here is CAISDMGIETGELFF. DNA for the CDR3: TGTGCCATCAGTGACATGGGGATAGAAACCGGGGAGCTGTTTTTT.

V and J are TRBV7-2 and TRBJ2-3, with 7 positions matching TRBD1. This CDR3 region has 14 residues. Germline CDR1 is SGHTA and CDR2 is FQGNSA. The V and J ends lost 3 bases and 5 bases, in that order; junction bases with no gene match: 5. The CDR3 sequence is CASSFTGVGDTQYF. The CDR3 DNA sequence: TGTGCCAGCAGCTTTACAGGGGTCGGAGATACGCAGTATTTT.

This clonotype was counted ten times or more. The chain is built from TRBV12-3 or TRBV12-4 and TRBJ1-1; D gene ambiguous. V was clipped by 4 bases and J by 11 bases, with 11 bases between them. This CDR3 spans 11 amino acids. This CDR3 is CASSSSGDAFF. CDR3 sequence (DNA): TGTGCCAGCAGTTCTTCTGGGGATGCTTTCTTT.

The chain carries TRBV12-3 or TRBV12-4 and TRBJ2-3, with no clear D. CDR3 length: 14 amino acids. With 6 bases removed from V and 1 base from J, the gap between germline ends came to 11 bases. This chain's CDR3 is CASRIEARTDTQYF. CDR3 bases: TGTGCCAGCAGGATCGAGGCCCGCACAGATACGCAGTATTTT.

This clonotype showed up just a few times. The chain is built from TRBV15 and TRBJ1-4; no reliable D call. The CDR3 runs 15 residues. CDR1 and CDR2 from the germline V gene are LNHNV and YYDKDF (reference sequence). The germline V and J ends were trimmed by 0 bases and 3 bases, with 8 bases remaining between them. The CDR3 is CATSRDEKPNEKLFF. The CDR3 nucleotides read TGTGCCACCAGCAGAGATGAGAAGCCTAATGAAAAACTGTTTTTT.

This clonotype was counted between two and nine times. This rearrangement joins TRBV12-3 or TRBV12-4 to TRBJ1-5; D is ambiguous. Trimming shortened V by 2 bases and J by 1 base, and 6 bases separated the two germline ends. CDR3 length: 14 residues. Here the CDR3 reads CASSLSVSNQPQHF. CDR3 nucleotide sequence: TGTGCCAGCAGTTTATCTGTGAGCAATCAGCCCCAGCATTTT.

V and J are TRBV4-1 and TRBJ2-5, with 9 bases identical to TRBD1. The CDR3 contains 14 residues. The ends lost 4 bases at V and 5 bases at J; junction bases unmatched: 5. CDR1 and CDR2 from the germline V gene are MGHRA and YSYEKL. In nucleotides, the CDR3 is TGCGCCAGCAGCCCCGGGACAGGGTGGGAGACCCAGTACTTC. This codes for CASSPGTGWETQYF.

This clonotype was seen at least ten times. The chain joins TRBV6-2 or TRBV6-3 to TRBJ2-1; 7 nucleotides agree with TRBD1. The CDR3 loop spans 16 amino acids. Germline trimming cut 5 bases from V and 4 bases from J; bases unmatched to any gene: 11. Germline V CDR1 and CDR2: MNHEY, SVGEGT. The CDR3 protein is CASSRTDRVRYNEQFF. The CDR3 DNA reads TGTGCCAGCAGTAGAACCGACAGGGTACGATACAATGAGCAGTTCTTC.

The count of this clonotype is one. The chain employs TRBV14 and TRBJ2-7; D call uncertain. V shed 1 base and J shed 4 bases, with 2 bases lying between them. This CDR3 region has 11 residues. Germline V lookup: CDR1 SGHDN, CDR2 FVKESK. CDR3 protein: CASSQGYEQYV. In DNA, the CDR3 is TGTGCCAGCAGCCAAGGTTACGAGCAGTACGTC.

This sequence joins TRBV15 and TRBJ1-1; 9 bases match TRBD1. This CDR3 has 15 residues. Germline-derived CDR1 and CDR2 are LNHNV and YYDKDF (reference sequence). V was clipped by 5 bases and J by 5 bases; unmatched bases: 9. The CDR3 DNA reads as TGTGCCACCAGCGGCACCGGGACAGGGCAAACTGAAGCTTTCTTT. Translation gives CATSGTGTGQTEAFF.

This clonotype came up a few times. The rearrangement joins TRBV7-2 to TRBJ1-1, with D unclear. Germline CDR1 SGHTA, CDR2 FQGNSA. The CDR3 spans 15 residues. Trimming left V 1 base short and J 10 bases short, with 19 bases between. Written as DNA, the CDR3 is TGTGCCAGCAGCTTAGTTGGTGGTCCCAAGGCGAGAGCTTTCTTT. This sequence encodes CASSLVGGPKARAFF. The full variable domain, with the rest looked up from reference TRBV7-2 and TRBJ1-1, is GAGVSQSPSNKVTEKGKDVELRCDPISGHTALYWYRQSLGQGLEFLIYFQGNSAPDKSGLPSDRFSAERTGGSVSTLTIQRTQQEDSAVYLCASSLVGGPKARAFFGQGTRLTVV.

This clonotype turned up a few times. The V call is TRBV4-1, the J call TRBJ2-2; 8 bases map to TRBD1. The ends lost 1 base at V and 7 bases at J; junction bases unmatched: 5. Germline CDR1 and CDR2: MGHRA and YSYEKL. The CDR3 runs 15 residues. This CDR3 reads CASSQVDRVVGELFF. The CDR3 coding sequence is TGCGCCAGCAGCCAAGTGGACAGGGTAGTCGGGGAGCTGTTTTTT.

This clonotype was recorded a few times. The J gene is TRBJ2-3, the V gene TRBV4-3, with 8 bases fitting TRBD1. V was clipped by 4 bases and J by 8 bases; unmatched bases: 8. Germline values: CDR1 LGHNA, CDR2 YSLEER. There are 14 residues in the CDR3. CDR3 bases: TGCGCCAGCAGCCCGACAGGGGTAGGAGGTACGCAGTATTTT. Its translation: CASSPTGVGGTQYF.

This clonotype was counted between two and nine times. The V gene is TRBV27, the J gene TRBJ1-2; 7 bases match TRBD1. The CDR3 loop spans 17 amino acids. Germline CDR1 reads MNHEY; CDR2 reads SMNVEV (reference sequence). V dropped 6 bases and J dropped 0; count of bases not matched to a gene: 13. This CDR3 is CASRALTGDPSNYGYTF. In DNA form, the CDR3 reads TGTGCCAGCAGGGCCCTTACAGGGGACCCTTCTAACTATGGCTACACCTTC.

The chain uses TRBV5-5 and TRBJ2-1, with 7 bases aligning to TRBD1. Germline trimming cut 0 bases from V and 6 bases from J; bases unmatched to any gene: 3. The CDR3 is made up of 14 amino acids. Germline V gives CDR1 SGHKS, CDR2 YYEKEE (reference sequence). The CDR3 DNA follows: TGTGCCAGCAGCTTGGTGACAGGGCTCAATGAGCAGTTCTTC. Protein product: CASSLVTGLNEQFF.

This clonotype was detected only a few times. This rearrangement joins TRBV4-2 to TRBJ1-2; a possible D gene is TRBD1 (5 bases). V lost 0 bases, J lost 2 bases, and 10 bases lay in between. The CDR3 totals 15 residues. Germline CDR1 LGHNA, CDR2 YNFKEQ. The CDR3 protein is CASSQERAGNYGYTF. The CDR3 DNA reads TGTGCCAGCAGCCAAGAAAGGGCAGGGAACTATGGCTACACCTTC.

The CDR3 DNA sequence: TGCAGTGCTAGAGATCTGAGGGCCCCGCGGACAGGCCGAGGGCCCCAGCATTTT. Translated: CSARDLRAPRTGRGPQHF. The chain recombines TRBV20-1 with TRBJ1-5, with 7 bases identical to TRBD1. This CDR3 is built from 18 residues. Germline V lookup: CDR1 DFQATT, CDR2 SNEGSKA (reference sequence). V lost 0 bases and J lost 9; bases outside the gene matches: 20.

In its sample, this clonotype was seen a few times. The chain combines TRBV11-2 with TRBJ2-3, with TRBD2 matching over 11 bases. Germline V gives CDR1 SGHAT, CDR2 FQNNGV. The CDR3 covers 17 residues. The J segment lost 0 bases and the V segment lost 3 bases, leaving 5 bases of the junction unmatched. The CDR3 reads CASSLGLAVPSTDTQYF. The CDR3 DNA is TGTGCCAGCAGCTTGGGACTAGCGGTCCCTAGCACAGATACGCAGTATTTT.

V usage is TRBV12-5 and J usage is TRBJ1-2, with D possibly TRBD1 on 6 matching bases. Germline V gives CDR1 LGHNT, CDR2 FRNRAP. Between the trimmed V and J ends, which lost 0 bases and 7 bases, there was a span of 12 bases. The CDR3 loop spans 14 amino acids. CDR3 sequence: CASGLVRGLGGYTF. The CDR3 DNA sequence: TGTGCTAGTGGTTTGGTCAGGGGATTGGGTGGCTACACCTTC.

The V and J genes are TRBV7-3 and TRBJ2-3; D is uncertain. The germline V gene has CDR1 SGHTA and CDR2 FQGTGA. This CDR3 region has 18 residues. Trimming took off 0 bases at V and 4 bases at J, with 20 bases between the two ends. Here the CDR3 DNA reads TGTGCCAGCAGCTTAACGGGCAGCCTATCCCCAGCTGCAGATACGCAGTATTTT. Translating it yields CASSLTGSLSPAADTQYF.

The chain carries TRBV7-2 and TRBJ1-1; 7 bases fit TRBD1. V dropped 3 bases and J dropped 3; count of bases not matched to a gene: 7. The CDR3 has 15 amino acids. In germline, CDR1 is SGHTA, CDR2 FQGNSA. The CDR3 DNA reads as TGTGCCAGCAGCTTTGCAGGGGGGAGGTACACTGAAGCTTTCTTT. This gives the protein CASSFAGGRYTEAFF.

CDR3 region: CSVAVWENTIYF. In DNA form, the CDR3 reads TGCAGCGTTGCGGTCTGGGAAAACACCATATATTTT. The chain joins TRBV29-1 to TRBJ1-3, with D unclear. V lost 4 bases and J lost 6, with 10 bases in between. CDR1 is SQVTM and CDR2 is ANQGSEA in the germline V gene. The CDR3 sequence is 12 residues long.

This clonotype occurred a few times. The rearrangement uses TRBV28 and TRBJ2-7; no definite D call. Germline V gene data show CDR1 as MDHEN and CDR2 as SYDVKM. Trimming pared 2 bases from V and 2 bases from J, leaving 10 bases between. CDR3 length: 14 residues. CDR3 bases: TGTGCCAGCAGTTTAGGGTCGATCACCTACGAGCAGTACTTC. Amino acid sequence: CASSLGSITYEQYF.

This clonotype appeared a few times. V usage is TRBV19 and J usage is TRBJ2-1, with unresolved D. The CDR3 runs 11 residues. Germline CDR1 reads LNHDA; CDR2 reads SQIVND (reference sequence). V gave up 8 bases and J gave up 5 bases, with 7 bases separating them. In nucleotides, the CDR3 is TGTGCCAGTGATGACCACAATGAGCAGTTCTTC. Amino acid sequence: CASDDHNEQFF.

This clonotype was detected only a few times. The chain links TRBV20-1 to TRBJ2-1, with D possibly matching TRBD2 (6 bases). Germline V gives CDR1 DFQATT, CDR2 SNEGSKA (reference sequence). V shed 0 bases and J shed 2 bases, with 11 bases lying between them. The CDR3 loop spans 15 amino acids. The CDR3 is CSARDRDFAYNEQFF. The CDR3 DNA is TGCAGTGCTAGAGATAGGGACTTCGCCTACAATGAGCAGTTCTTC.

This clonotype turned up a few times. DNA of the CDR3: TGTGCCAGCAGCCGCTGGGACACTTACACTGAAGCTTTCTTT. It codes for CASSRWDTYTEAFF. The chain has TRBV7-8 and TRBJ1-1, with D maybe TRBD1 (6 bases). The germline CDR1 and CDR2 sequences are SGHVS and FQNEAQ. The CDR3 is 14 amino acids. V lost 5 bases and J 3 bases, leaving 13 bases between the germline ends.

Comments on this clonotype: One end of the junction fails to match germline, which may point to a read error. J is TRBJ2-3 and V is TRBV7-7; 12 bases are shared with TRBD2. Germline V gives CDR1 SSHAT, CDR2 FNYEAQ (reference sequence). The CDR3 totals 16 residues. The CDR3 loop reads CASSSLLAGGPDTQYF. The CDR3 DNA follows: TGTGCTAGCAGCTCCCTTCTAGCGGGGGGGCCAGATACGCAGTATTTT.

This clonotype was counted ten times or more. V and J are TRBV29-1 and TRBJ1-5; D gene uncertain. Looked up from germline, CDR1 is SQVTM and CDR2 is ANQGSEA. CDR3 length equals 12 residues. With 0 bases removed from V and 6 bases from J, the gap between germline ends came to 6 bases. CDR3 bases: TGCAGCGTTGAAGAGGAGGGTCAGCCCCAGCATTTT. Translation: CSVEEEGQPQHF.

This clonotype was recorded a few times. The rearrangement joins TRBV4-3 to TRBJ2-1; D not resolved. CDR3 length: 15 amino acids. V lost 1 base to trimming and J lost 3 bases, with 10 bases between them. From germline, CDR1 is LGHNA and CDR2 YSLEER. DNA of the CDR3: TGCGCCAGCAGCCAAGCTTGGGTTGGCTACAATGAGCAGTTCTTC. It translates to CASSQAWVGYNEQFF.